This T cell receptor (beta chain) came from a study of post-analysis software for immune sequencing data. Across the study: Several disease courses (relapsing-remitting, secondary progressive and progressive-relapsing) of multiple sclerosis were included. Overall study findings and caveats: Same-batch preparations were strongly co-clustered by F measure. The study found significantly lower normalized Chao1 diversity in multiple sclerosis patients than in controls. TRBV5-6, TRBV5-1 and TRBV20-1 were among a handful of TRBV segments more frequent in patients than controls.

Prepared libraries of TCR beta cDNA carried unique molecular identifiers. A population of roughly 0.95 to 10 million T cells gave rise to about 500,000 cDNA molecules. TCRdb recomputed calls from the PCR reads with MiXCR, one row per CDR3 protein. The data contain about 200,000 distinct CDR3 sequences, 25% to 30% of them singletons. With 6 bases removed from V and 10 bases from J, the gap between germline ends came to 20 bases. The CDR3 has 14 amino acids. Germline CDR1 is SGHRS and CDR2 is YFSETQ. Worth noting for this clonotype: The antigen is not known.

Material for sequencing was blood. The rearrangement links TRBV5-1 to TRBJ2-1; a possible D gene is TRBD2 (6 bases). The sequence was obtained from a girl aged 2 to 17 with multiple sclerosis. Here the CDR3 DNA reads TGCGCCAGCACCCGGAGGGCCGGTTCCTACGAGCAGTTCTTC. Translated, it gives CASTRRAGSYEQFF.